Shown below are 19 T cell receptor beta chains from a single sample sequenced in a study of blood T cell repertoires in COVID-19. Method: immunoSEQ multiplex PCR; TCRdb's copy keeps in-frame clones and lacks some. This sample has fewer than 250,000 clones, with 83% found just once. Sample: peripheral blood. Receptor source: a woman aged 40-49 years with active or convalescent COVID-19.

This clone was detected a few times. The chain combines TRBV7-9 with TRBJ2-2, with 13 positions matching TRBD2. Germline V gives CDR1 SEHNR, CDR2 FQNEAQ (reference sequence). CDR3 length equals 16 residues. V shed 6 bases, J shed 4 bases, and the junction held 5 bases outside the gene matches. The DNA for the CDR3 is TGTGCCAGCAGGGGACTAGCGGGATCATTCACCGGGGAGCTGTTTTTT. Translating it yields CASRGLAGSFTGELFF.

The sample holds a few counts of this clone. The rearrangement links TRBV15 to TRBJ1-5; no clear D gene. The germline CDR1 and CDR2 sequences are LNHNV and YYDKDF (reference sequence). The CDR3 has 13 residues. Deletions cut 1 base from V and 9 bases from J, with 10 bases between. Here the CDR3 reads CATSRGERTPQHF. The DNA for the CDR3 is TGTGCCACCAGCAGAGGGGAGAGGACGCCCCAGCATTTT.

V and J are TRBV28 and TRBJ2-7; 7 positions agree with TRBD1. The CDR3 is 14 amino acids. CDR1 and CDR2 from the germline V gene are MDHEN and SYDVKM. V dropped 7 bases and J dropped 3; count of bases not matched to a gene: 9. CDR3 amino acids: CASTKGDSIYEQYF. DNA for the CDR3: TGTGCCAGCACCAAAGGGGACAGCATCTACGAGCAGTACTTC.

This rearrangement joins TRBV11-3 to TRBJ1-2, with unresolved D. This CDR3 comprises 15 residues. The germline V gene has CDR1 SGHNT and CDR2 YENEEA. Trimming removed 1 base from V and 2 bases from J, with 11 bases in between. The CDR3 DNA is TGTGCCAGCAGCTTAGGGGTAGGAGGAAACTATGGCTACACCTTC. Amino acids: CASSLGVGGNYGYTF. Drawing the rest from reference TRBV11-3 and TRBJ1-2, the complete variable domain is EAGVVQSPRYKIIEKKQPVAFWCNPISGHNTLYWYLQNLGQGPELLIRYENEEAVDDSQLPKDRFSAERLKGVDSTLKIQPAELGDSAVYLCASSLGVGGNYGYTFGSGTRLTVV.

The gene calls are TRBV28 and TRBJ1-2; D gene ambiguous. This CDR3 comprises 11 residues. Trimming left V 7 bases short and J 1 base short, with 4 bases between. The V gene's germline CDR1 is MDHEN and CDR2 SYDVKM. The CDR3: CASTHNYGYTF. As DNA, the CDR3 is TGTGCCAGCACCCATAACTATGGCTACACCTTC.

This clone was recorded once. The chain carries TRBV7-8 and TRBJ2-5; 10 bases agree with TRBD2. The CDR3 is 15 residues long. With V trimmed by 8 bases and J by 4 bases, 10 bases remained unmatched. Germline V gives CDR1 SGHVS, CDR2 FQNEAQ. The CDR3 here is CASGRGTSVTETQYF. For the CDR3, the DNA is TGTGCCAGCGGCCGGGGGACTAGCGTCACAGAGACCCAGTACTTC. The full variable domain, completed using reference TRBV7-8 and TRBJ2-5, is GAGVSQSPRYKVAKRGQDVALRCDPISGHVSLFWYQQALGQGPEFLTYFQNEAQLDKSGLPSDRFFAERPEGSVSTLKIQRTQQEDSAVYLCASGRGTSVTETQYFGPGTRLLVL.

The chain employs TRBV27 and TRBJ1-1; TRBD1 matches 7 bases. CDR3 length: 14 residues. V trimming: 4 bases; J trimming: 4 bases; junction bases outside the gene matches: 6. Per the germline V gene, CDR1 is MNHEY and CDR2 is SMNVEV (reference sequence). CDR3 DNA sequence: TGTGCCAGCAGTTACTCGACAGGGAGCACTGAAGCTTTCTTT. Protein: CASSYSTGSTEAFF.

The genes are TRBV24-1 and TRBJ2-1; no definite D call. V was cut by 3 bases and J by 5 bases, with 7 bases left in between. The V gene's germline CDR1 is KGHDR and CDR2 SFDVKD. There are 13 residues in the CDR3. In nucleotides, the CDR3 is TGTGCCACCAGTGATCCCCTTAACAATGAGCAGTTCTTC. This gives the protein CATSDPLNNEQFF.

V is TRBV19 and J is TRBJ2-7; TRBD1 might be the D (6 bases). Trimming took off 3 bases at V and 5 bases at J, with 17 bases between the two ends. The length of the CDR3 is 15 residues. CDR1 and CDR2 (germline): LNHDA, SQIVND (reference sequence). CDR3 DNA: TGTGCCAGTAGTATTTCTGGGGGCTCGAGGGACGAGCAGTACTTC. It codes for CASSISGGSRDEQYF.

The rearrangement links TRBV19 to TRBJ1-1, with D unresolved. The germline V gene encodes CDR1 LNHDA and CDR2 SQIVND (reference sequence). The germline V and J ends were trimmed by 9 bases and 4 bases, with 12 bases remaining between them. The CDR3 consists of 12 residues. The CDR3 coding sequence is TGTGCCAGCAGTGGACTGGGCACTGAAGCTTTCTTT. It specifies CASSGLGTEAFF.

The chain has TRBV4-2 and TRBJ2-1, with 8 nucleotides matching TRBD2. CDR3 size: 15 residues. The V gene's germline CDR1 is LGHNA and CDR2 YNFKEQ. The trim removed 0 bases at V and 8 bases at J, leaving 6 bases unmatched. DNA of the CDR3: TGTGCCAGCAGCCAAGACGGGACTAGTTTAGATGAGCAGTTCTTC. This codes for CASSQDGTSLDEQFF.

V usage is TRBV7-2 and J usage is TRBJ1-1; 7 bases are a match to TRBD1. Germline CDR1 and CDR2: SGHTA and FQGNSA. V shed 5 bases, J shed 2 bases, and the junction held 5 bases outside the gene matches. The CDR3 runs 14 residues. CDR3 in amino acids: CASSPGTANTEAFF. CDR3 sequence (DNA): TGTGCCAGCAGCCCCGGGACAGCAAACACTGAAGCTTTCTTT.

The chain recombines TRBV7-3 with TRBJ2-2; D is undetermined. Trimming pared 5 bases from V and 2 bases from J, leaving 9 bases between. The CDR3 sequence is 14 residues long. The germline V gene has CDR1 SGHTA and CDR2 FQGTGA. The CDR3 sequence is CASSTGPNTGELFF. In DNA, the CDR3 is TGTGCCAGCAGCACCGGTCCCAACACCGGGGAGCTGTTTTTT.

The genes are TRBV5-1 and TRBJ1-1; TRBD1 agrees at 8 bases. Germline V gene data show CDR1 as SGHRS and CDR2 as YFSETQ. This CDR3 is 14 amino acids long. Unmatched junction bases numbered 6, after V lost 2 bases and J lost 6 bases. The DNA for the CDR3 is TGCGCCAGCAGCTTCGGACAGGGTGAGGCTGAAGCTTTCTTT. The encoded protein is CASSFGQGEAEAFF.

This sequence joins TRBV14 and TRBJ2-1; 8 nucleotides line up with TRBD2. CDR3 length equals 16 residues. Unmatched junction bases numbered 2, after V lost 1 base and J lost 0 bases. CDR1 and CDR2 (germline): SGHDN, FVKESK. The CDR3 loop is CASSQGLAGSYNEQFF. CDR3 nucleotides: TGTGCCAGCAGCCAAGGGCTAGCGGGCTCCTACAATGAGCAGTTCTTC. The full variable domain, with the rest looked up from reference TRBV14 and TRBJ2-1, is EAGVTQFPSHSVIEKGQTVTLRCDPISGHDNLYWYRRVMGKEIKFLLHFVKESKQDESGMPNNRFLAERTGGTYSTLKVQPAELEDSGVYFCASSQGLAGSYNEQFFGPGTRLTVL.

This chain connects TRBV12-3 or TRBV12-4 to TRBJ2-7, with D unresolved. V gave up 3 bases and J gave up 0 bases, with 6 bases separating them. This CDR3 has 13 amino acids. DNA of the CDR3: TGTGCCAGCAGTTTCCAGGTCTCCTACGAGCAGTACTTC. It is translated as CASSFQVSYEQYF.

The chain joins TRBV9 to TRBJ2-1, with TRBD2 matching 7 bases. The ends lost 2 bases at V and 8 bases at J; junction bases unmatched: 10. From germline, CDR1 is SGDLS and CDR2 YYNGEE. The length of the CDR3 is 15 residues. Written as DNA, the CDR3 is TGTGCCAGCAGCGTCGAAGGGAGGGTAATCTATGAGCAGTTCTTC. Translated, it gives CASSVEGRVIYEQFF. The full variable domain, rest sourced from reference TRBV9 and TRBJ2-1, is DSGVTQTPKHLITATGQRVTLRCSPRSGDLSVYWYQQSLDQGLQFLIQYYNGEERAKGNILERFSAQQFPDLHSELNLSSLELGDSALYFCASSVEGRVIYEQFFGPGTRLTVL.

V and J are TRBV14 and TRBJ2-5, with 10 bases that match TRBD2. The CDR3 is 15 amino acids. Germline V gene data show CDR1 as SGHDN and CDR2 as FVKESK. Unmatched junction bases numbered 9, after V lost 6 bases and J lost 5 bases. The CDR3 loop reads CASSPSGGAFETQYF. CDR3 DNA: TGTGCCAGCAGTCCAAGCGGGGGGGCCTTTGAGACCCAGTACTTC.

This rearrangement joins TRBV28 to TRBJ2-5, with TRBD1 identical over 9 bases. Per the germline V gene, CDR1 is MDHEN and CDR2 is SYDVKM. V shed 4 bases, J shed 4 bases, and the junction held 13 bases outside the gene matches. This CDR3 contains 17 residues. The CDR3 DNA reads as TGTGCCAGCAGTTCATCGGTTGGGGACAGGGAAGGAGAGACCCAGTACTTC. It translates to CASSSSVGDREGETQYF.